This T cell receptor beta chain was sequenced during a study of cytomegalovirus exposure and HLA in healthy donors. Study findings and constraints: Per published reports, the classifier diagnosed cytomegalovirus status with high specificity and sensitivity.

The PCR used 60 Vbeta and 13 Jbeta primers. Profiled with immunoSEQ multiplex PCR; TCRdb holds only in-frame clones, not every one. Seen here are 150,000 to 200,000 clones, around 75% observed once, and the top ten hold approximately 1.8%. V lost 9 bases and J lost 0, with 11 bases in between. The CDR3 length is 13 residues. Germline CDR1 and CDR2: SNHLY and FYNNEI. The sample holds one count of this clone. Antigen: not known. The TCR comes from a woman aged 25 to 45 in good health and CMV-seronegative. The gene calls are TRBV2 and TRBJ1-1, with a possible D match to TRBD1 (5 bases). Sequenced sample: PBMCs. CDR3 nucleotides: TGTGCCAGTCAGACAGAAGTGAACACTGAAGCTTTCTTT. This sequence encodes CASQTEVNTEAFF.